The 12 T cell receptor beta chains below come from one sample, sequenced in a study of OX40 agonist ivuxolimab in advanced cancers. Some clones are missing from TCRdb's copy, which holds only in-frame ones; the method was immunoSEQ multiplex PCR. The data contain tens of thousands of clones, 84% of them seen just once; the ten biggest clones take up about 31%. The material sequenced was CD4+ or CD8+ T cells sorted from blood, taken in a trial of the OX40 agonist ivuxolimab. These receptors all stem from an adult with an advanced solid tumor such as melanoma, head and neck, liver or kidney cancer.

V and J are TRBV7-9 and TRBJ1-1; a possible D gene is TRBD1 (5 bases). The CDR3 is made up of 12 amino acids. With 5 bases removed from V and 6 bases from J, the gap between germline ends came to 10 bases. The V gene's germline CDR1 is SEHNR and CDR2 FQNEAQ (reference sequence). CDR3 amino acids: CASSPGGSEAFF. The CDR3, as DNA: TGTGCCAGCAGCCCCGGGGGGTCTGAAGCTTTCTTT.

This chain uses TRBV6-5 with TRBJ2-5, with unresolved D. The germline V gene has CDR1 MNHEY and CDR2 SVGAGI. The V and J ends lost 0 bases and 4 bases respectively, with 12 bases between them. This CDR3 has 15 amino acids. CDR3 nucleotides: TGTGCCAGCAGTTACTCGGGCAGCCTGGGAGAGACCCAGTACTTC. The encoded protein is CASSYSGSLGETQYF.

The CDR3 DNA is TGTGCCAGCAGCTTCGCAGGGAGCGATCAGCCCCAGCATTTT. Encoded protein: CASSFAGSDQPQHF. This rearrangement joins TRBV5-6 to TRBJ1-5; a weak D match, TRBD1 (5 bases). V shed 2 bases and J shed 5 bases, with 11 bases lying between them. The CDR3 contains 14 residues. Looked up from germline, CDR1 is SGHDT and CDR2 is YYEEEE.

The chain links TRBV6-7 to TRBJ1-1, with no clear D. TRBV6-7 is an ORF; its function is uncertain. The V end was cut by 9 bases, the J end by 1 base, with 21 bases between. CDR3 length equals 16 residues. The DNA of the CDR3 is TGTGCCAGTTATAACTTGGACCGCCGGAAGAACACTGAAGCTTTCTTT. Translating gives CASYNLDRRKNTEAFF.

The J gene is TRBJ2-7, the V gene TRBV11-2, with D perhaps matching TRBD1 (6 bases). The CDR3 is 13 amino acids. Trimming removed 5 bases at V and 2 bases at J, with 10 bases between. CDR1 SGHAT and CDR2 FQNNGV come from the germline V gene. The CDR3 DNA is TGTGCCAGCAGCCCCGGACAGCCCTACGAGCAGTACTTC. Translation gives CASSPGQPYEQYF.

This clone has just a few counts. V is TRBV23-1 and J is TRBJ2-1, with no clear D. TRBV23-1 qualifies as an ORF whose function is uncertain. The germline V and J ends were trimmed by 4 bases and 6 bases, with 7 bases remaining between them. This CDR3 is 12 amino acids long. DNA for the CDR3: TGCGCCAGCAGTCCCCTACGCAATGAGCAGTTCTTC. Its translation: CASSPLRNEQFF.

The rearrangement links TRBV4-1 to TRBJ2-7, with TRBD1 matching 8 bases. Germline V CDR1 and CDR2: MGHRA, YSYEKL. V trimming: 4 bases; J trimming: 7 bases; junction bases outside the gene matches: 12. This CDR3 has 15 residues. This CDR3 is CASSPLAGGEGEQYF. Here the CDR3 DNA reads TGCGCCAGCAGCCCCCTGGCAGGGGGCGAGGGTGAGCAGTACTTC.

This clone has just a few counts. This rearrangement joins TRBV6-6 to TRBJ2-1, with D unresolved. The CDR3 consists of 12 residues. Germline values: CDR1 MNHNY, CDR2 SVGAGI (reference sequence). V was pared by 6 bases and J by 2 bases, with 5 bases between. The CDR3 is CASSRPYNEQFF. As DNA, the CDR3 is TGTGCCAGCAGCCGACCCTACAATGAGCAGTTCTTC.

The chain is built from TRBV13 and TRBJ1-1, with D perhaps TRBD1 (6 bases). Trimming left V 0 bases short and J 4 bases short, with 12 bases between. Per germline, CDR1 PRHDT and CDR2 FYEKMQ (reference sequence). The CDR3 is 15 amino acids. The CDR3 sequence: CASSLGRGGGTEAFF. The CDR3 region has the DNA TGTGCCAGCAGCTTAGGTCGGGGAGGGGGCACTGAAGCTTTCTTT.

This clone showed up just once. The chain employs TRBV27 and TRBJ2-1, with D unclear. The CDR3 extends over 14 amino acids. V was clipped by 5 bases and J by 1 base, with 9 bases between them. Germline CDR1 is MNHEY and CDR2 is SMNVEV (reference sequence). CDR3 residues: CASSLGWSYNEQFF. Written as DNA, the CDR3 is TGTGCCAGCAGTCTCGGGTGGTCCTACAATGAGCAGTTCTTC.

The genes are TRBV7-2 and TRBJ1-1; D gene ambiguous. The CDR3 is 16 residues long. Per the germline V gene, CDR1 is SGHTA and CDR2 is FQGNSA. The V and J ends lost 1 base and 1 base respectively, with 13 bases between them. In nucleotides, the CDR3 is TGTGCCAGCAGCTTAGTGGGTCACGGTGGGAACACTGAAGCTTTCTTT. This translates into CASSLVGHGGNTEAFF.

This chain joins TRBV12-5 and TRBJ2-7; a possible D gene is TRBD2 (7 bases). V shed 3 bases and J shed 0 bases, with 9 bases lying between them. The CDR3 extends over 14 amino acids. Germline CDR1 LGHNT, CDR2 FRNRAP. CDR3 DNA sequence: TGTGCTAGTGGTTTAGGGGGGGCCTCCTACGAGCAGTACTTC. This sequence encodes CASGLGGASYEQYF.